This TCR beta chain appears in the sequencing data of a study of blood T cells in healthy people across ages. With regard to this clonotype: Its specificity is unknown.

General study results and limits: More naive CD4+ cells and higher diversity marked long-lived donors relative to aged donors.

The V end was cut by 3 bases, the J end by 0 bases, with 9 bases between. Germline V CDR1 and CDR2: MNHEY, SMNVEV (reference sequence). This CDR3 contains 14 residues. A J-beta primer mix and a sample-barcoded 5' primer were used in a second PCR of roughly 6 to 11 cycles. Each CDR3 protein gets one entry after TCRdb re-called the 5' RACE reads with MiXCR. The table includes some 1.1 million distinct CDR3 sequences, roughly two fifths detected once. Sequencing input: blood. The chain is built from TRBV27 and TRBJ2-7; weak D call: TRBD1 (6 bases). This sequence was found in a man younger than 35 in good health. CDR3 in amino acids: CASSFKQGSYEQYF. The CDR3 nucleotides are TGTGCCAGCAGTTTTAAACAGGGCTCCTACGAGCAGTACTTC.